This TCR beta chain comes out of a study of CXCR3-negative and CXCR3-positive naive CD8 T cells. General study findings and limits: For CXCR3-positive naive cells, TRB CDR3s were more hydrophobic than those of CXCR3-negative naive cells.

5' RACE with UMI labels generated the TRB cDNA libraries. TCRdb reprocessed the 5' RACE reads and keeps a single row for each CDR3 protein, giving no DNA. The sample has some 120,000 distinct CDR3 sequences. Germline lookup yields CDR1 SGHTA and CDR2 FQGNSA. CDR3 length: 14 amino acids. About this clonotype: The antigen is unknown.

The sample consisted of naive CXCR3+ CD8+ T cells from blood. Indicated subset: CD45RO-CCR7+CD27+CD95- naive CD8+ T cells expressing CXCR3 (TNR3+). This receptor was identified in a human donor in good health. Some clones in this sample may be carry-over from other donors' samples. The chain has TRBV7-2 and TRBJ2-3. The chain's CDR3 is CASSLVVDTDTQYF.